Presented here are 18 T cell receptor beta chains from one specimen sequenced in a study of OX40 agonist ivuxolimab in advanced cancers. TCRdb's table, derived via immunoSEQ multiplex PCR, lists solely in-frame clones and lacks some. Of tens of thousands of clones listed, about 86% are singletons. The starting material was CD4+ or CD8+ T cells sorted from blood, obtained in a trial of the OX40 agonist ivuxolimab. Source of these receptors: an adult with an advanced solid tumor such as melanoma, head and neck, liver or kidney cancer.

The J gene is TRBJ1-5, the V gene TRBV28, with 10 bases that match TRBD1. This CDR3 has 15 amino acids. Germline V gene lookup returns CDR1 MDHEN and CDR2 SYDVKM. The V segment lost 4 bases and the J segment 6 bases; nucleotides outside the gene matches: 6. The CDR3 DNA reads TGTGCCAGCAGTTCCCGGGGACAGGGGAGTCAGCCCCAGCATTTT. This encodes CASSSRGQGSQPQHF.

The rearrangement uses TRBV7-9 and TRBJ2-5; either TRBD1 or TRBD2 may fit D (5 bases each). The CDR3 spans 14 residues. Trimming pared 5 bases from V and 5 bases from J, leaving 15 bases between. Looked up from germline, CDR1 is SEHNR and CDR2 is FQNEAQ (reference sequence). CDR3 sequence (DNA): TGTGCCAGCAGCGACCGAGGGGCGTTGGAGACCCAGTACTTC. It codes for CASSDRGALETQYF.

V is TRBV10-3 and J is TRBJ2-2; 7 nucleotides match TRBD1. Looked up from germline, CDR1 is ENHRY and CDR2 is SYGVKD. The trim removed 8 bases at V and 1 base at J, leaving 4 bases unmatched. CDR3 length equals 14 residues. CDR3 sequence (DNA): TGTGCCATCCTCCGGGACAGGAACACCGGGGAGCTGTTTTTT. Translation gives CAILRDRNTGELFF.

V usage is TRBV6-5 and J usage is TRBJ2-5; D is unclear. Deletions cut 3 bases from V and 7 bases from J, with 12 bases between. This CDR3 is built from 13 residues. From germline, CDR1 is MNHEY and CDR2 SVGAGI. As DNA, the CDR3 is TGTGCCAGCAGTTATGGTACGACGGGGACCCAGTACTTC. Encoded protein: CASSYGTTGTQYF.

The chain couples TRBV11-2 to TRBJ1-6; no clear D gene. Germline-derived CDR1 and CDR2 are SGHAT and FQNNGV. The CDR3 sequence is 13 residues long. V lost 1 base and J 10 bases, leaving 8 bases between the germline ends. The CDR3 is CASSLALESPLHF. In DNA form, the CDR3 reads TGTGCCAGCAGCTTAGCCCTAGAATCACCCCTCCACTTT.

This chain uses TRBV4-2 with TRBJ2-6, with a tentative D call TRBD2 (6 bases). This CDR3 region has 16 residues. Germline assignment: CDR1 LGHNA and CDR2 YNFKEQ. V was shortened by 3 bases and J by 0 bases, with 9 bases between the two germline ends. CDR3 sequence: CASSQGLLSGANVLTF. The CDR3 region has the DNA TGTGCCAGCAGCCAGGGACTTCTCTCTGGGGCCAACGTCCTGACTTTC.

The chain has TRBV7-2 and TRBJ2-2; no reliable D call. The CDR3 covers 15 residues. Trimming took 2 bases from V and 3 from J, leaving 10 bases between them. The germline CDR1 and CDR2 sequences are SGHTA and FQGNSA. The CDR3 DNA follows: TGTGCCAGCAGCTTAAGTCTTCTGGACACCGGGGAGCTGTTTTTT. As protein: CASSLSLLDTGELFF.

The J gene is TRBJ2-5, the V gene TRBV6-5; 7 bases match TRBD1. Germline lookup yields CDR1 MNHEY and CDR2 SVGAGI. CDR3 length: 15 residues. The J segment lost 5 bases and the V segment lost 5 bases, leaving 11 bases of the junction unmatched. The CDR3 nucleotides are TGTGCCAGCAGTCCCCTGGACAGGCAATGGGAGACCCAGTACTTC. The encoded protein is CASSPLDRQWETQYF.

This chain connects TRBV27 to TRBJ1-3, with D possibly being TRBD1 (5 bases). The V end lost 2 bases, the J end lost 4 bases, and 12 bases lay between the germline ends. Germline V CDR1 and CDR2: MNHEY, SMNVEV (reference sequence). The CDR3 loop spans 15 amino acids. The CDR3 loop reads CASSLRAGRGNTIYF. The DNA for the CDR3 is TGTGCCAGCAGTTTAAGGGCAGGGAGAGGAAACACCATATATTTT.

This clone has a single count. The chain couples TRBV2 to TRBJ1-2; possible D gene TRBD1, 6 bases. Deletions cut 8 bases from V and 2 bases from J, with 12 bases between. Germline V gives CDR1 SNHLY, CDR2 FYNNEI. This CDR3 contains 13 residues. The CDR3 bases are TGTGCCAGCCTGGAGGGGGGGAACTATGGCTACACCTTC. Protein product: CASLEGGNYGYTF.

The rearrangement uses TRBV6-5 and TRBJ2-1; 10 bases line up with TRBD2. This CDR3 has 16 amino acids. With V trimmed by 0 bases and J by 5 bases, 4 bases remained unmatched. CDR1 is MNHEY, CDR2 SVGAGI, per germline. In DNA form, the CDR3 reads TGTGCCAGCAGTTACTCGATTAGCGGGAGGAACAATGAGCAGTTCTTC. Translated: CASSYSISGRNNEQFF.

This clone was counted between two and nine times. The identical CDR3 is also encoded by other nucleotide sequences in the sample. The V call is TRBV28, the J call TRBJ1-2, with a tentative D call TRBD1 (6 bases). V lost 2 bases to trimming and J lost 2 bases, with 9 bases between them. Germline loops: CDR1 MDHEN, CDR2 SYDVKM. This CDR3 is 14 amino acids long. CDR3 amino acids: CASSLGQGNYGYTF. The CDR3 nucleotides are TGTGCCAGCAGTTTAGGGCAGGGGAACTATGGCTACACCTTC.

The V call is TRBV7-9, the J call TRBJ2-7; unclear D gene. Between the trimmed V and J ends, which lost 1 base and 7 bases, there was a span of 11 bases. Looked up from germline, CDR1 is SEHNR and CDR2 is FQNEAQ (reference sequence). The CDR3 loop spans 13 amino acids. In DNA, the CDR3 is TGTGCCAGCAGCTTAGTTGTTAACAAGGAGCAGTACTTC. Translated: CASSLVVNKEQYF.

The rearrangement joins TRBV9 to TRBJ2-1; 8 nucleotides agree with TRBD2. The V gene's germline CDR1 is SGDLS and CDR2 YYNGEE. The CDR3 totals 15 residues. Germline trimming cut 3 bases from V and 7 bases from J; bases unmatched to any gene: 9. The CDR3 spells CASSEAGTSVNEQFF. The CDR3, as DNA: TGTGCCAGCAGCGAGGCCGGGACTAGTGTGAATGAGCAGTTCTTC.

This chain links TRBV2 with TRBJ2-3, with 9 bases fitting TRBD1. Trimming at V came to 11 bases and at J to 1 base, leaving 4 bases not matched to a gene. Germline lookup yields CDR1 SNHLY and CDR2 FYNNEI. This CDR3 is 13 amino acids long. The CDR3 loop is CAPYRGRTDTQYF. CDR3 bases: TGTGCCCCCTACAGGGGGCGCACAGATACGCAGTATTTT.

This chain joins TRBV4-3 and TRBJ2-7; D gene ambiguous. Looked up from germline, CDR1 is LGHNA and CDR2 is YSLEER. The CDR3 loop spans 14 amino acids. V lost 1 base to trimming and J lost 1 base, with 8 bases between them. The CDR3 reads CASSQGTTSYEQYF. The CDR3 coding sequence is TGCGCCAGCAGCCAAGGGACGACGTCCTACGAGCAGTACTTC.

The rearrangement links TRBV9 to TRBJ2-3, with D tentatively TRBD1 or TRBD2 (5 bases each). Per germline, CDR1 SGDLS and CDR2 YYNGEE. This CDR3 has 14 amino acids. V was cut by 3 bases and J by 6 bases, with 14 bases left in between. In DNA, the CDR3 is TGTGCCAGCAGCGACGGGGACCCCCTGGATACGCAGTATTTT. Amino acid sequence: CASSDGDPLDTQYF.

This chain uses TRBV5-6 with TRBJ2-7, with 11 nucleotides matching TRBD2. The V and J ends lost 4 bases and 3 bases, in that order; junction bases with no gene match: 9. This CDR3 has 16 amino acids. The germline gives CDR1 SGHDT, CDR2 YYEEEE. The chain's CDR3 is CASSIILAGELYEQYF. In DNA form, the CDR3 reads TGTGCCAGCAGCATTATACTAGCGGGGGAGCTCTACGAGCAGTACTTC.